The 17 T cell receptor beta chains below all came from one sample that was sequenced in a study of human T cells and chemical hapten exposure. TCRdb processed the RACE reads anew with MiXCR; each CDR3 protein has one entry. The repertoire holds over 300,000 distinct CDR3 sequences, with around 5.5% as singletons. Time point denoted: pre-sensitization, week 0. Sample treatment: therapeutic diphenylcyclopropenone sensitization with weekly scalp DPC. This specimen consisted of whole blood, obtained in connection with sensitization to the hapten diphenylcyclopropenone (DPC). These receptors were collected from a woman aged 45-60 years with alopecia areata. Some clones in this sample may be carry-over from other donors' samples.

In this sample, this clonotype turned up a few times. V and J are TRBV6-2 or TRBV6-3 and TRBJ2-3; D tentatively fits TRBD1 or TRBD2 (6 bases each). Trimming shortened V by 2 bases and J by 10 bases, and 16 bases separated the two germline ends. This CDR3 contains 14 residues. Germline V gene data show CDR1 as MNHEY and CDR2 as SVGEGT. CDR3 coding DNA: TGTGCCAGCAGTTACCCTGGGAACGGGGGCCCGCAGTATTTT. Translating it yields CASSYPGNGGPQYF.

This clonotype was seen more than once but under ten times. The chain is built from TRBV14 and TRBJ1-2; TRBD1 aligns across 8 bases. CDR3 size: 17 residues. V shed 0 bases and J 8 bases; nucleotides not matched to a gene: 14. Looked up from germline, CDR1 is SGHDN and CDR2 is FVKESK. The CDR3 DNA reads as TGTGCCAGCAGCCAAGATTTTGTCGGCAGGGGGCGAAGAGGCTACACCTTC. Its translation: CASSQDFVGRGRRGYTF.

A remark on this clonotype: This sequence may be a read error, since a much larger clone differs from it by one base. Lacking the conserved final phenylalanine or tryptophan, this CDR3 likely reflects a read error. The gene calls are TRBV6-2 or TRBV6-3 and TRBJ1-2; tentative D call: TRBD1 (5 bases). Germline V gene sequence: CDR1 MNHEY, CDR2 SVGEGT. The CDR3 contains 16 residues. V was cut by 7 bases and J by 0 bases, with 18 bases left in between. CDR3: CASTLPRQRSNYGYTL. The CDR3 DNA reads TGTGCCAGCACCCTACCCCGACAGCGATCTAACTATGGCTACACCCTC.

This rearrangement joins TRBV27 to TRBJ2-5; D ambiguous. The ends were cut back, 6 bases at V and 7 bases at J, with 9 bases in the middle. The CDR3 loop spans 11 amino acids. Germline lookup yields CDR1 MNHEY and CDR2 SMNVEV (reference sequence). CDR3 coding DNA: TGTGCCAGCAGCTCCAAGTGGACCCAGTACTTC. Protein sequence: CASSSKWTQYF.

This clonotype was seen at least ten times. Here the CDR3 reads CASRPSNIEQFF. In DNA form, the CDR3 reads TGTGCCAGCAGACCAAGTAACATCGAGCAGTTCTTC. This chain connects TRBV7-2 to TRBJ2-1; no clear D gene. The V gene's germline CDR1 is SGHTA and CDR2 FQGNSA. The CDR3 loop spans 12 amino acids. V was trimmed by 6 bases and J by 10 bases, leaving 13 bases between them.

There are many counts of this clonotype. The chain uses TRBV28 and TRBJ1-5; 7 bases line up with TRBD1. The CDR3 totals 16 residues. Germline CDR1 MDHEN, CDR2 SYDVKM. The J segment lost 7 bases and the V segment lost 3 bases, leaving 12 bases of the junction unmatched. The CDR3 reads CASSFYRGFTGQPQHF. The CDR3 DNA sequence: TGTGCCAGCAGTTTCTACAGGGGATTTACCGGCCAGCCCCAGCATTTT.

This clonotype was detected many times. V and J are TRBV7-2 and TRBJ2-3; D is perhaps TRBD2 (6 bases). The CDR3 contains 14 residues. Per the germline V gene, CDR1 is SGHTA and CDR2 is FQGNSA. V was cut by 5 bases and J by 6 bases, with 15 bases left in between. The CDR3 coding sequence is TGTGCCAGCAGCCCTTCTAGCGTCCGCGATACGCAGTATTTT. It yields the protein CASSPSSVRDTQYF. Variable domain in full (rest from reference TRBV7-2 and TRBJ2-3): GAGVSQSPSNKVTEKGKDVELRCDPISGHTALYWYRQSLGQGLEFLIYFQGNSAPDKSGLPSDRFSAERTGGSVSTLTIQRTQQEDSAVYLCASSPSSVRDTQYFGPGTRLTVL.

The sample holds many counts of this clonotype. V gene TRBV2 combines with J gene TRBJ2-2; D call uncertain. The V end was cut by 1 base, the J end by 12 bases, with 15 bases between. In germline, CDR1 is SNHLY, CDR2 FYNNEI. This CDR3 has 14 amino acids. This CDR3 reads CASSEETNRVKLFF. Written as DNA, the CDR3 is TGTGCCAGCAGTGAAGAGACGAACCGGGTAAAGCTGTTTTTT. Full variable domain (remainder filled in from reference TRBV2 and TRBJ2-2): EPEVTQTPSHQVTQMGQEVILRCVPISNHLYFYWYRQILGQKVEFLVSFYNNEISEKSEIFDDQFSVERPDGSNFTLKIRSTKLEDSAMYFCASSEETNRVKLFFGEGSRLTVL.

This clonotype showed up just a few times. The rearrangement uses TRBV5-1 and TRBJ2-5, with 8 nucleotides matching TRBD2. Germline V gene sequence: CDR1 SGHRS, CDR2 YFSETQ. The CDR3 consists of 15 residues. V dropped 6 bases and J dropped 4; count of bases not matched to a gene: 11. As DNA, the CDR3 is TGCGCCAGCATTCCTATCGGGGGGGTCGGAGAGACCCAGTACTTC. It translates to CASIPIGGVGETQYF.

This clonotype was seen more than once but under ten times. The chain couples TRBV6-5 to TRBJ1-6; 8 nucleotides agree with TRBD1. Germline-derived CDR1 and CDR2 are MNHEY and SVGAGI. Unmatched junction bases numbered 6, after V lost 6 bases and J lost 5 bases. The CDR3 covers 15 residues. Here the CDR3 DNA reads TGTGCCAGCAGCCCCCCAGGGGGCAATAATTCACCCCTCCACTTT. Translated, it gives CASSPPGGNNSPLHF.

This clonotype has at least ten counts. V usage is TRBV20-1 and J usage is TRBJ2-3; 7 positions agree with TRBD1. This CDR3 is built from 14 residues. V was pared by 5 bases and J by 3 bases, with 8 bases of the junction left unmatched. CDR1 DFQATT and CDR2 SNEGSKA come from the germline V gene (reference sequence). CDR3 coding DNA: TGCAGTGCTGAGGAACAGGGGTGGACAGATACGCAGTATTTT. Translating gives CSAEEQGWTDTQYF.

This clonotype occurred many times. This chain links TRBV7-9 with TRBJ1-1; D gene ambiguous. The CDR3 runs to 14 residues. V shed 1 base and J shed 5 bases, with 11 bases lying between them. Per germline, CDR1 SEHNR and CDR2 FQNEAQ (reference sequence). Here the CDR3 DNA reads TGTGCCAGCAGCTTAGAACGGCCAACTACTGAAGCTTTCTTT. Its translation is CASSLERPTTEAFF.

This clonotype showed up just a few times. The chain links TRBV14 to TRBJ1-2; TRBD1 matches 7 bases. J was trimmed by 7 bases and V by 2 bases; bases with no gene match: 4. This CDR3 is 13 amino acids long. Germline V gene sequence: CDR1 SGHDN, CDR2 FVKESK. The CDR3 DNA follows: TGTGCCAGCAGCCAAATAACAGGGGTTGGCTACACCTTC. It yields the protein CASSQITGVGYTF.

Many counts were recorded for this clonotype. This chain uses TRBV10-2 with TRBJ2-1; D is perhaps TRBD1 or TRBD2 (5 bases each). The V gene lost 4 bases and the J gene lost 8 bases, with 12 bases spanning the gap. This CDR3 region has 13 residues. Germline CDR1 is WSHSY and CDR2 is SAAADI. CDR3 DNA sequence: TGCGCCAGCAGTGCGGCAGGGAGAGATGAGCAGTTCTTC. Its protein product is CASSAAGRDEQFF.

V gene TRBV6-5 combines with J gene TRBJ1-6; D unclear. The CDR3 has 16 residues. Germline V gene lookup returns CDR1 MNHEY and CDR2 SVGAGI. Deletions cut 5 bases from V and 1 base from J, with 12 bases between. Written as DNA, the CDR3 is TGTGCCAGCAGTCCCGACCGAAGATCCTATAATTCACCCCTCCACTTT. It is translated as CASSPDRRSYNSPLHF.

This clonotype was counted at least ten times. Here the CDR3 DNA reads TGCAGTGGCGCGGGGGGCGGAGAGACCCAGTACTTC. The encoded protein is CSGAGGGETQYF. The rearrangement links TRBV20-1 to TRBJ2-5, with 8 bases aligning to TRBD2. This CDR3 is 12 amino acids long. Germline CDR1 and CDR2: DFQATT and SNEGSKA (reference sequence). V shed 7 bases and J 4 bases; nucleotides not matched to a gene: 5.

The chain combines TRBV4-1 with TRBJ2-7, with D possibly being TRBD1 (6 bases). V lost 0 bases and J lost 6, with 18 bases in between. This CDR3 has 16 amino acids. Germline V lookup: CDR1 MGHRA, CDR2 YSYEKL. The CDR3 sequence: CASSQDPPGVGAEQYF. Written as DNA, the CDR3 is TGCGCCAGCAGCCAAGATCCCCCAGGGGTGGGGGCCGAGCAGTACTTC.